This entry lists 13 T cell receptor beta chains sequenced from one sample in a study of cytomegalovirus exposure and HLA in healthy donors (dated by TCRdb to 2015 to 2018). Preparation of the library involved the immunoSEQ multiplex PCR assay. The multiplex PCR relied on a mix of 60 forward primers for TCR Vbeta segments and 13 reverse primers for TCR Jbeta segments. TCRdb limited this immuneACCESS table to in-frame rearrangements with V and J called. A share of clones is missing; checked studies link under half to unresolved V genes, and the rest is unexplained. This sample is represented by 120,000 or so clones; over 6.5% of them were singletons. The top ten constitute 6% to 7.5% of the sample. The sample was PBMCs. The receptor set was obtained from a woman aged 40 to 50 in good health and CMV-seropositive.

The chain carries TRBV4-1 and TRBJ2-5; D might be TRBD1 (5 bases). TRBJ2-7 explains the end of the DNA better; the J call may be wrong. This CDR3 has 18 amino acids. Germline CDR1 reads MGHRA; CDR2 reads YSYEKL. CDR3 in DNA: TGCGCCAGCAGCCATCCCCGGGTCGAGACAGTTCCTATCTACGAGCAGTACTTC. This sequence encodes CASSHPRVETVPIYEQYF.

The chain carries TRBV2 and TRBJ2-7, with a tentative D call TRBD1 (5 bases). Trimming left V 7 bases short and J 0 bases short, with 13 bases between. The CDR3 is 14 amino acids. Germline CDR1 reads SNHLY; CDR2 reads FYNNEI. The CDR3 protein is CASNRKDTSYEQYF. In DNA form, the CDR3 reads TGTGCCAGCAACCGCAAGGACACCTCCTACGAGCAGTACTTC.

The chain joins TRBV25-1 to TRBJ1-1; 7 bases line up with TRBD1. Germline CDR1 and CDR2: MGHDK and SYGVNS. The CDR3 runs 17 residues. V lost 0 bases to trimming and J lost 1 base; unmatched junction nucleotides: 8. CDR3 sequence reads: CASSEYRQGKWNTEAFF. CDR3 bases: TGTGCCAGCAGTGAATATAGACAGGGAAAGTGGAACACTGAAGCTTTCTTT.

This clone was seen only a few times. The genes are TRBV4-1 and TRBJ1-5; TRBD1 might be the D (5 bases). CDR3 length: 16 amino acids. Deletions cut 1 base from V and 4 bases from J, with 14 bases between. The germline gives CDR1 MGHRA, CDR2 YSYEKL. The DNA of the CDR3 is TGCGCCAGCAGCCAAGTCGGCCAGGGTAATAATCAGCCCCAGCATTTT. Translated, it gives CASSQVGQGNNQPQHF.

CDR3 residues: CASSPGTGLNEKLFF. In nucleotides, the CDR3 is TGTGCCAGCAGTCCTGGGACAGGGCTAAATGAAAAACTGTTTTTT. V and J are TRBV6-5 and TRBJ1-4, with TRBD1 matching 9 bases. This CDR3 region has 15 residues. The ends lost 5 bases at V and 5 bases at J; junction bases unmatched: 6. Germline-derived CDR1 and CDR2 are MNHEY and SVGAGI.

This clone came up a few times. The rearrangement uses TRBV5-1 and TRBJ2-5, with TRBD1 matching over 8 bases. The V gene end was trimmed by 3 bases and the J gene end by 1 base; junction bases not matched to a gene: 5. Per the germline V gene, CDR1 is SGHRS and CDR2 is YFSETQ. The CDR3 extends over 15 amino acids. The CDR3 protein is CASSSRQGRQETQYF. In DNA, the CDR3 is TGCGCCAGCAGCTCGCGACAGGGGCGCCAAGAGACCCAGTACTTC.

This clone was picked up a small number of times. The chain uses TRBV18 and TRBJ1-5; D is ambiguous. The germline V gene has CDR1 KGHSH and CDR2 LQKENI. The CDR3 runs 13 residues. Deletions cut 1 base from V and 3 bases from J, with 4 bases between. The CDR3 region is CASSPLHNQPQHF. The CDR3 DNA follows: TGTGCCAGCTCACCACTCCACAATCAGCCCCAGCATTTT.

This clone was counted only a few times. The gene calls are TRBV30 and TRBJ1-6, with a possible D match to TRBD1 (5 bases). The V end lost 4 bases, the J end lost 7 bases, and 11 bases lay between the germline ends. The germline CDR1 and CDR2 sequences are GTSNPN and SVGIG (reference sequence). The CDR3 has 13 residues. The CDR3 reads CAWTRGLNSPLHF. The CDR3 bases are TGTGCCTGGACTCGGGGACTAAATTCACCCCTCCACTTT.

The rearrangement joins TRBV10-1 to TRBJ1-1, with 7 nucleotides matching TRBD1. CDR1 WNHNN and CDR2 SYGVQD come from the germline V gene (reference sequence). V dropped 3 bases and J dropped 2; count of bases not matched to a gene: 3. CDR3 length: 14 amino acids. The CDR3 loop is CASSEYRGNTEAFF. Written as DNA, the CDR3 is TGCGCCAGCAGTGAATACAGGGGAAACACTGAAGCTTTCTTT.

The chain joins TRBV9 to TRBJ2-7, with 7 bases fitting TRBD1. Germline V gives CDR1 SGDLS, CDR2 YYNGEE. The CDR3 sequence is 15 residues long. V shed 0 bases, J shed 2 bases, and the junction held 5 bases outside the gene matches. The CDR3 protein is CASSVAGTAAYEQYF. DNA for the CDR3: TGTGCCAGCAGCGTAGCCGGGACAGCAGCCTACGAGCAGTACTTC.

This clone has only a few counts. The CDR3 region has the DNA TGTGCCAGCAGGACAGGTCGGCCCTACGAGCAGTACTTC. Residues: CASRTGRPYEQYF. The V gene is TRBV2, the J gene TRBJ2-7; weak D call: TRBD1 (6 bases). Trimming removed 6 bases at V and 2 bases at J, with 11 bases between. There are 13 residues in the CDR3. Looked up from germline, CDR1 is SNHLY and CDR2 is FYNNEI.

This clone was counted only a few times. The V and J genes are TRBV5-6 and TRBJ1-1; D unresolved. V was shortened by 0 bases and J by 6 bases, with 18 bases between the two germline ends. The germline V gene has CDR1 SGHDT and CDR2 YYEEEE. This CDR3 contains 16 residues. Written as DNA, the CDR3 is TGTGCCAGCAGCTTGGCGGGAATTTATGATATCTCTGAAGCTTTCTTT. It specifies CASSLAGIYDISEAFF.

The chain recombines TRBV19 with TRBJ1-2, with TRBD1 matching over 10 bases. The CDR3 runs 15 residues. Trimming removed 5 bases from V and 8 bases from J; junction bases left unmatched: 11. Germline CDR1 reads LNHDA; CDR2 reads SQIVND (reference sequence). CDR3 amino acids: CASSVFSGTGEGYTF. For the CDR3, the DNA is TGTGCCAGTAGTGTTTTTTCCGGGACAGGGGAAGGCTACACCTTC.